Listed here are 23 T cell receptor beta chains from one sample, sequenced in a study of blood T cell repertoires in COVID-19. The table came from immunoSEQ multiplex PCR; TCRdb's copy has only in-frame clones and leaves some out. The sample has approximately 170,000 clones, around four fifths seen once; the top ten hold 13%. The source material was peripheral blood. These receptors all stem from a man aged 70-80 years who had recovered from COVID-19.

V and J are TRBV7-8 and TRBJ1-6; TRBD1 aligns across 11 bases. After removal of 3 bases from V and 9 bases from J, the junction contained 7 bases not matched to a gene. The CDR3 totals 16 residues. In germline, CDR1 is SGHVS, CDR2 FQNEAQ. The CDR3 sequence is CASSFQGQGVRSPLHF. DNA for the CDR3: TGTGCCAGCAGCTTCCAGGGACAGGGGGTCCGTTCACCCCTCCACTTT.

The V call is TRBV7-8, the J call TRBJ1-4; 7 nucleotides agree with TRBD1. V gave up 4 bases and J gave up 0 bases; unmatched junction bases: 2. The CDR3 has 15 residues. Germline loops: CDR1 SGHVS, CDR2 FQNEAQ. The CDR3, as DNA: TGTGCCAGCAGCTCCGGACAGGCAACTAATGAAAAACTGTTTTTT. Translated: CASSSGQATNEKLFF.

The chain carries TRBV29-1 and TRBJ2-7; D perhaps matches TRBD1 (6 bases). The germline gives CDR1 SQVTM, CDR2 ANQGSEA. V lost 6 bases, J lost 6 bases, and 21 bases lay in between. The CDR3 sequence is 14 residues long. CDR3 DNA: TGCAGCGTAGCCGCCGGGACATCCCGCGGCGAGCAGTACTTC. Amino acid sequence: CSVAAGTSRGEQYF.

The V gene is TRBV14, the J gene TRBJ2-7, with D tentatively TRBD2 (6 bases). The CDR3 extends over 15 amino acids. Germline V lookup: CDR1 SGHDN, CDR2 FVKESK. The V end was cut by 2 bases, the J end by 6 bases, with 17 bases between. The chain's CDR3 is CASSQWTGEDPEQYF. The CDR3 nucleotides read TGTGCCAGCAGCCAATGGACGGGAGAGGATCCCGAGCAGTACTTC.

CDR3 bases: TGTGCCAGCAGCCCAGCGGGAGACCTTTCCTACAATGAGCAGTTCTTC. Translation gives CASSPAGDLSYNEQFF. The chain couples TRBV7-2 to TRBJ2-1, with 8 bases that match TRBD2. The trim removed 5 bases at V and 1 base at J, leaving 7 bases unmatched. CDR1 is SGHTA and CDR2 is FQGNSA in the germline V gene. This CDR3 is 16 amino acids long.

This chain uses TRBV7-2 with TRBJ1-2, with D perhaps TRBD1 (5 bases). Germline CDR1 reads SGHTA; CDR2 reads FQGNSA. The CDR3 length is 15 residues. V dropped 5 bases and J dropped 8 bases, with 21 bases sitting between them. CDR3 residues: CASSPLGGGVSGYTF. The CDR3 DNA is TGTGCCAGCAGCCCGCTGGGGGGGGGAGTCAGCGGCTACACCTTC.

The rearrangement uses TRBV19 and TRBJ2-7; D is undetermined. Trimming shortened V by 10 bases and J by 4 bases, and 17 bases separated the two germline ends. The CDR3 sequence is 13 residues long. The germline gives CDR1 LNHDA, CDR2 SQIVND (reference sequence). CDR3 sequence reads: CATSASVFYEQYF. The CDR3 DNA follows: TGTGCCACCTCTGCGTCGGTCTTTTACGAGCAGTACTTC.

This rearrangement joins TRBV18 to TRBJ1-1; TRBD1 agrees at 7 bases. Trimming removed 3 bases from V and 2 bases from J; junction bases left unmatched: 3. Germline V gene sequence: CDR1 KGHSH, CDR2 LQKENI. The CDR3 covers 14 residues. The CDR3 DNA is TGTGCCAGCTCACCCGACAGGGCTAACACTGAAGCTTTCTTT. Protein: CASSPDRANTEAFF.

This clone was seen only a few times. The chain joins TRBV2 to TRBJ1-5; D gene unclear. Trimming pared 8 bases from V and 3 bases from J, leaving 17 bases between. This CDR3 has 15 residues. The germline V gene has CDR1 SNHLY and CDR2 FYNNEI. The CDR3: CASGKDAGTNQPQHF. In DNA, the CDR3 is TGTGCCAGCGGAAAAGACGCGGGTACCAATCAGCCCCAGCATTTT.

In this sample, this clone turned up a few times. The CDR3 DNA follows: TGTGCCAGCAGTTCCCCCGGTGGGGGGACTGAAGCTTTCTTT. This encodes CASSSPGGGTEAFF. J is TRBJ1-1 and V is TRBV27; a weak D match, TRBD1 (5 bases). CDR3 size: 14 residues. V lost 4 bases and J lost 5, with 14 bases in between. Germline CDR1 is MNHEY and CDR2 is SMNVEV (reference sequence).

The rearrangement joins TRBV3-1 (or the pseudogene TRBV3-2) to TRBJ2-2; TRBD2 might be the D (6 bases). The CDR3 runs to 15 residues. Between the trimmed V and J ends, which lost 5 bases and 4 bases, there was a span of 14 bases. Germline loops: CDR1 LGHDT, CDR2 YNNKEL (reference sequence). In DNA form, the CDR3 reads TGTGCCAGCAGCTCCCGGGACTCAGGCACCGGGGAGCTGTTTTTT. Its translation is CASSSRDSGTGELFF.

The chain recombines TRBV3-1 (or the pseudogene TRBV3-2) with TRBJ1-2; 10 nucleotides line up with TRBD1. CDR1 LGHDT and CDR2 YNNKEL come from the germline V gene (reference sequence). With V trimmed by 3 bases and J by 0 bases, 4 bases remained unmatched. This CDR3 has 16 residues. The CDR3 loop is CASSQGQGTANYGYTF. DNA of the CDR3: TGTGCCAGCAGCCAGGGACAGGGGACAGCTAACTATGGCTACACCTTC.

The genes are TRBV2 and TRBJ1-2; TRBD1 matches 9 bases. Germline V lookup: CDR1 SNHLY, CDR2 FYNNEI. CDR3 size: 13 residues. V trimming: 5 bases; J trimming: 6 bases; junction bases outside the gene matches: 4. The DNA of the CDR3 is TGTGCCAGCAGTCCGGACAGGGGAGATGGCTACACCTTC. Its protein product is CASSPDRGDGYTF.

This rearrangement joins TRBV6-1 to TRBJ2-7; D is ambiguous. Germline V gene lookup returns CDR1 MNHNS and CDR2 SASEGT. This CDR3 has 12 residues. Trimming stripped 3 bases from V and 3 bases from J, with 6 bases between. The CDR3 sequence is CASSESSYEQYF. The CDR3 DNA is TGTGCCAGCAGTGAGTCCAGCTACGAGCAGTACTTC.

V usage is TRBV19 and J usage is TRBJ1-2; TRBD1 matches 8 bases. V was clipped by 7 bases and J by 3 bases; unmatched bases: 13. This CDR3 comprises 16 residues. Per germline, CDR1 LNHDA and CDR2 SQIVND (reference sequence). Written as DNA, the CDR3 is TGTGCCAGTAAGGCCGAGCGGACAGGGCACGACTATGGCTACACCTTC. Encoded protein: CASKAERTGHDYGYTF. The entire variable domain, with the rest obtained from reference TRBV19 and TRBJ1-2, is as follows: DGGITQSPKYLFRKEGQNVTLSCEQNLNHDAMYWYRQDPGQGLRLIYYSQIVNDFQKGDIAEGYSVSREKKESFPLTVTSAQKNPTAFYLCASKAERTGHDYGYTFGSGTRLTVV.

The chain joins TRBV28 to TRBJ2-7; TRBD1 agrees at 7 bases. CDR3 length: 15 residues. Unmatched junction bases numbered 9, after V lost 4 bases and J lost 3 bases. Per germline, CDR1 MDHEN and CDR2 SYDVKM. The CDR3 coding sequence is TGTGCCAGCAGTTCCCCAGGGGGACCGGGCTACGAGCAGTACTTC. Residues: CASSSPGGPGYEQYF.

This chain uses TRBV28 with TRBJ1-1; D gene unclear. The V end lost 3 bases, the J end lost 0 bases, and 14 bases lay between the germline ends. This CDR3 is built from 16 residues. The germline V gene has CDR1 MDHEN and CDR2 SYDVKM. The CDR3: CASSLGLGTLNTEAFF. In DNA form, the CDR3 reads TGTGCCAGCAGTTTGGGTTTGGGCACCCTGAACACTGAAGCTTTCTTT.

The J gene is TRBJ2-2, the V gene TRBV9; TRBD1 agrees at 8 bases. CDR1 SGDLS and CDR2 YYNGEE come from the germline V gene. V lost 2 bases to trimming and J lost 7 bases; unmatched junction nucleotides: 4. The CDR3 covers 14 residues. CDR3 sequence: CASSVGQGNGELFF. In DNA form, the CDR3 reads TGTGCCAGCAGCGTTGGACAGGGAAACGGGGAGCTGTTTTTT.

This chain links TRBV5-1 with TRBJ2-7, with 9 nucleotides matching TRBD2. The V and J ends lost 4 bases and 6 bases, in that order; junction bases with no gene match: 8. The CDR3 loop spans 14 amino acids. The germline gives CDR1 SGHRS, CDR2 YFSETQ. This CDR3 is CASSPGTSSTEQYF. CDR3 nucleotides: TGCGCCAGCAGCCCCGGGACTAGCTCAACCGAGCAGTACTTC. Variable domain in full (rest from reference TRBV5-1 and TRBJ2-7): KAGVTQTPRYLIKTRGQQVTLSCSPISGHRSVSWYQQTPGQGLQFLFEYFSETQRNKGNFPGRFSGRQFSNSRSEMNVSTLELGDSALYLCASSPGTSSTEQYFGPGTRLTVT.

This clone appeared a single time. The V and J genes are TRBV5-1 and TRBJ2-5; 8 bases are shared with TRBD1. Trimming at V came to 0 bases and at J to 4 bases, leaving 5 bases not matched to a gene. Germline lookup yields CDR1 SGHRS and CDR2 YFSETQ. The CDR3 runs 15 residues. The chain's CDR3 is CASSLGTGYLETQYF. For the CDR3, the DNA is TGCGCCAGCAGCTTGGGGACAGGGTACTTAGAGACCCAGTACTTC.

The chain links TRBV27 to TRBJ1-3, with D possibly matching TRBD1 (5 bases). Trimming left V 5 bases short and J 3 bases short, with 11 bases between. The CDR3 is 14 residues long. The germline V gene encodes CDR1 MNHEY and CDR2 SMNVEV (reference sequence). The CDR3 region is CASSRTGGGNTIYF. In DNA, the CDR3 is TGTGCCAGCAGTAGGACGGGGGGTGGAAACACCATATATTTT.

The gene calls are TRBV7-3 and TRBJ2-3, with D perhaps TRBD1 (5 bases). V was cut by 1 base and J by 5 bases, with 7 bases left in between. The CDR3 spans 13 residues. Per germline, CDR1 SGHTA and CDR2 FQGTGA. CDR3 in amino acids: CASSLMGQDTQYF. The CDR3 DNA is TGTGCCAGCAGCTTAATGGGGCAAGATACGCAGTATTTT. Full variable domain (remainder filled in from reference TRBV7-3 and TRBJ2-3): GAGVSQTPSNKVTEKGKYVELRCDPISGHTALYWYRQSLGQGPEFLIYFQGTGAADDSGLPNDRFFAVRPEGSVSTLKIQRTERGDSAVYLCASSLMGQDTQYFGPGTRLTVL.

On this clone itself: One end of the junction varies from germline; a read error may be responsible. The chain couples TRBV3-1 (or the pseudogene TRBV3-2) to TRBJ1-3; D perhaps matches TRBD1 (5 bases). This CDR3 has 12 residues. The germline V gene has CDR1 LGHDT and CDR2 YNNKEL (reference sequence). CDR3 amino acids: CASSQGGTSQDF. In DNA, the CDR3 is TGTGCCAGCAGCCAGGGGGGGACGAGTCAAGATTTT.